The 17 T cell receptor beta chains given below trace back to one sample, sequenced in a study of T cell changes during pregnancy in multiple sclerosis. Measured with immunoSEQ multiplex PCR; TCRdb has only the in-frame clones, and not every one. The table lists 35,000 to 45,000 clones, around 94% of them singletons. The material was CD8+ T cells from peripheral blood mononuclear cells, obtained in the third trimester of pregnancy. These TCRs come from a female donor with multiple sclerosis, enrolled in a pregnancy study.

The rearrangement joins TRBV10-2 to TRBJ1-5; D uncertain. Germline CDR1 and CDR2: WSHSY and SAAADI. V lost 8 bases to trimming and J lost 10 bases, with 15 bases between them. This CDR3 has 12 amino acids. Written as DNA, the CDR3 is TGCGCCAGCGGACTGAGTGACCGACCCCAGCATTTT. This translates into CASGLSDRPQHF.

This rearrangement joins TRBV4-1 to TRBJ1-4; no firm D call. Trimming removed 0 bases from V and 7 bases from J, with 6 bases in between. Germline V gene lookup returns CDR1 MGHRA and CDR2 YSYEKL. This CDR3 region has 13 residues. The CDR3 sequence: CASSQENSEKLFF. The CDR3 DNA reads TGCGCCAGCAGCCAAGAGAATAGTGAAAAACTGTTTTTT.

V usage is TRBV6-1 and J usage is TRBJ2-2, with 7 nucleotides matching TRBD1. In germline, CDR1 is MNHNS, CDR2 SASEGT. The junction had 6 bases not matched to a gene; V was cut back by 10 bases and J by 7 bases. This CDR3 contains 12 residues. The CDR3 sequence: CAMQDRDGELFF. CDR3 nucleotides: TGTGCCATGCAAGACAGGGACGGGGAGCTGTTTTTT.

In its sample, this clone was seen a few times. CDR3 region: CASSAQALSSYEQYF. CDR3 DNA: TGTGCCAGCAGTGCCCAGGCCTTGAGCTCCTACGAGCAGTACTTC. This chain uses TRBV6-5 with TRBJ2-7; D gene unclear. The germline V gene has CDR1 MNHEY and CDR2 SVGAGI. Trimming pared 5 bases from V and 0 bases from J, leaving 14 bases between. The CDR3 spans 15 residues.

The CDR3: CASSVALSEQFF. The CDR3 DNA is TGTGCCAGCAGCGTAGCTCTCAGTGAGCAGTTCTTC. This chain connects TRBV9 to TRBJ2-1, with D unresolved. The CDR3 is made up of 12 amino acids. Deletions cut 0 bases from V and 9 bases from J, with 7 bases between. Germline V lookup: CDR1 SGDLS, CDR2 YYNGEE. Variable domain in full (rest from reference TRBV9 and TRBJ2-1): DSGVTQTPKHLITATGQRVTLRCSPRSGDLSVYWYQQSLDQGLQFLIQYYNGEERAKGNILERFSAQQFPDLHSELNLSSLELGDSALYFCASSVALSEQFFGPGTRLTVL.

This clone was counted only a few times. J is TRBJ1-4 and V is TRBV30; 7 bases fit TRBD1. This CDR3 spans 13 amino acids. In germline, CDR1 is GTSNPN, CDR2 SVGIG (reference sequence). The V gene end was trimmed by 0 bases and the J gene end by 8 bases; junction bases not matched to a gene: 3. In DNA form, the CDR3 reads TGTGCCTGGAGTGTACCCAGGGGGGAAAAACTGTTTTTT. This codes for CAWSVPRGEKLFF.

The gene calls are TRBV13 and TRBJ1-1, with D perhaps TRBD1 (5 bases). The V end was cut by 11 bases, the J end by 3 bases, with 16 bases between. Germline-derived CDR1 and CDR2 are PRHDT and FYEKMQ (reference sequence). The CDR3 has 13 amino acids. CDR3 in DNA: TGTGCCTGCGGGGCCGACAGCTACACTGAAGCTTTCTTT. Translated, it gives CACGADSYTEAFF.

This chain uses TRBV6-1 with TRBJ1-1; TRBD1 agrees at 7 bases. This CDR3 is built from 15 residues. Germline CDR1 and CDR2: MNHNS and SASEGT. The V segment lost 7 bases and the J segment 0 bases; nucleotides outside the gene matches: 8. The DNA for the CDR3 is TGTGCCAGCATCAGGGGGGAGGACATGAACACTGAAGCTTTCTTT. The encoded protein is CASIRGEDMNTEAFF.

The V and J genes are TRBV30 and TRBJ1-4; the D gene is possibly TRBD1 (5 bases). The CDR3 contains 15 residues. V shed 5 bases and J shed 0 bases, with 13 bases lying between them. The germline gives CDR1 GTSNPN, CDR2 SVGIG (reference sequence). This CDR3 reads CAWVAPGATNEKLFF. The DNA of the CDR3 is TGTGCCTGGGTCGCACCGGGGGCAACTAATGAAAAACTGTTTTTT.

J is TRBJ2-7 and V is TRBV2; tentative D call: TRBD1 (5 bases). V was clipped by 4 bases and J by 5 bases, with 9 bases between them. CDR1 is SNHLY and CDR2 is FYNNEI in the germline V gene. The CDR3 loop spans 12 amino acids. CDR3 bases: TGTGCCAGCAGTGTGTGGGGCGACGAGCAGTACTTC. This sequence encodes CASSVWGDEQYF.

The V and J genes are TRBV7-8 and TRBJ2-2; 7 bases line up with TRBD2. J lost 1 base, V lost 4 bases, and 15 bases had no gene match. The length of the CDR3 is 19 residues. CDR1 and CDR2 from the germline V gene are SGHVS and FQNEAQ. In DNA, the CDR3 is TGTGCCAGCAGCTCCATAGCGGGCGTTATTCCGGGGAACACCGGGGAGCTGTTTTTT. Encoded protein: CASSSIAGVIPGNTGELFF.

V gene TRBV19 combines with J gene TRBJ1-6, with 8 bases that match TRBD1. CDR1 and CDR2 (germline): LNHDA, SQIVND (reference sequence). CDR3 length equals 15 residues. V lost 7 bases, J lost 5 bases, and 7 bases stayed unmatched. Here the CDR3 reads CASTPDRADNSPLHF. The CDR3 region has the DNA TGTGCCAGTACCCCGGACAGGGCCGATAATTCACCCCTCCACTTT. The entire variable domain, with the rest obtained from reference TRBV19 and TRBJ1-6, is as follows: DGGITQSPKYLFRKEGQNVTLSCEQNLNHDAMYWYRQDPGQGLRLIYYSQIVNDFQKGDIAEGYSVSREKKESFPLTVTSAQKNPTAFYLCASTPDRADNSPLHFGNGTRLTVT.

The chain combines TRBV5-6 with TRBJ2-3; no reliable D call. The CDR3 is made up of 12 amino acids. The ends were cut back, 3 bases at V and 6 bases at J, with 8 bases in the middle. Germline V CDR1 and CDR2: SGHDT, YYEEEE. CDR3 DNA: TGTGCCAGCAGCTCTAGGCGGGATACGCAGTATTTT. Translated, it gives CASSSRRDTQYF.

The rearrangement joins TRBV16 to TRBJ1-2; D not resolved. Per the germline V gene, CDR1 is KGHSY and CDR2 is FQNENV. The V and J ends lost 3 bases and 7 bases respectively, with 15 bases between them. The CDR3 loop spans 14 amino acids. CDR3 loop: CASSHLGEGSGYTF. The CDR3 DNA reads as TGTGCCAGCAGCCACCTCGGGGAGGGTAGTGGCTACACCTTC.

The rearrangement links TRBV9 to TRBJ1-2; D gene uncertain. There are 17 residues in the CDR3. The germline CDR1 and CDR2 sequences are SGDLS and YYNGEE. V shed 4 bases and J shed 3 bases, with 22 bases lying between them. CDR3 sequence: CASSSPRFEGNHYGYTF. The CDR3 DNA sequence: TGTGCCAGCAGCTCCCCGCGTTTCGAGGGAAACCACTATGGCTACACCTTC.

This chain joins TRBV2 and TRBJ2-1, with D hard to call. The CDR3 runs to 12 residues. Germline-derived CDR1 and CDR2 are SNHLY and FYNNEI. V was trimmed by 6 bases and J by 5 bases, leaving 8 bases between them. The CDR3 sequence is CASSGENNEQFF. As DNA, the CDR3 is TGTGCCAGCAGCGGTGAAAACAATGAGCAGTTCTTC.

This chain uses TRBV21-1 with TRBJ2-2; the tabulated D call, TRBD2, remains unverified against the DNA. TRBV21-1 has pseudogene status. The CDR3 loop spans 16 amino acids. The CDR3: CASSTSGTPHTGELFF. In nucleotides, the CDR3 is TGTGCCAGCAGCACTAGCGGGACCCCACACACCGGGGAGCTGTTTTTT.